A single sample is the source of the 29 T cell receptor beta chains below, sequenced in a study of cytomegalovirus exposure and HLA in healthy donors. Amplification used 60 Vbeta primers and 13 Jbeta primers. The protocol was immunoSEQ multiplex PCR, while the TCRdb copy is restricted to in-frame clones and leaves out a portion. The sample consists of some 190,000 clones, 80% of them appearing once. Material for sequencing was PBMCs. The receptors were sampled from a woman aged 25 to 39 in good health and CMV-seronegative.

CDR3 DNA sequence: TGTGCCAGCAGCGTAGCGGACTCGTCCTCTGGGGCCAACGTCCTGACTTTC. Translating gives CASSVADSSSGANVLTF. This sequence joins TRBV9 and TRBJ2-6, with D possibly being TRBD2 (5 bases). Between the trimmed V and J ends, which lost 0 bases and 0 bases, there was a span of 10 bases. This CDR3 spans 17 amino acids. Germline-derived CDR1 and CDR2 are SGDLS and YYNGEE.

CDR3: CASSLDSFTDTQYF. CDR3 DNA sequence: TGCGCCAGCAGCTTGGACAGCTTCACAGATACGCAGTATTTT. This chain connects TRBV5-1 to TRBJ2-3; D unclear. The CDR3 is 14 residues long. In germline, CDR1 is SGHRS, CDR2 YFSETQ. V was pared by 0 bases and J by 2 bases, with 7 bases between.

The chain's CDR3 is CASSYSGTGLEEQYF. The CDR3 DNA follows: TGCGCCAGCAGCTACTCCGGGACAGGGCTAGAAGAGCAGTACTTC. This chain links TRBV5-1 with TRBJ2-7; TRBD1 aligns across 9 bases. The CDR3 has 15 residues. V was pared by 3 bases and J by 7 bases, with 11 bases of the junction left unmatched. CDR1 and CDR2 from the germline V gene are SGHRS and YFSETQ.

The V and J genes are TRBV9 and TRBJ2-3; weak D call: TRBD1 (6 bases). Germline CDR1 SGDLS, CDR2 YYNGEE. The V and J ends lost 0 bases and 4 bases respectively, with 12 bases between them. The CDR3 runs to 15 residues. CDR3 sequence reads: CASSVGAGESDTQYF. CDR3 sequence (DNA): TGTGCCAGCAGCGTAGGAGCAGGGGAGTCAGATACGCAGTATTTT.

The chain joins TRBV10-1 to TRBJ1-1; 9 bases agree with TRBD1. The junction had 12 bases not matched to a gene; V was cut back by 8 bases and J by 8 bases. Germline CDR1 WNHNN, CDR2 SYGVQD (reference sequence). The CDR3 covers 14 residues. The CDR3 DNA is TGCGCCAGCCGCCGGGACAGGGTAGAACAAGAAGCTTTCTTT. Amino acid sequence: CASRRDRVEQEAFF.

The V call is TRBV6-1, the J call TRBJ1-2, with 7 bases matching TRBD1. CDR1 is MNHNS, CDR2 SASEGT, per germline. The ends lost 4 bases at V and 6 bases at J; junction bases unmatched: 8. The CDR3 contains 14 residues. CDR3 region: CASSALQGRHGYTF. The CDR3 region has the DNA TGTGCCAGCAGTGCCCTACAGGGGCGTCATGGCTACACCTTC.

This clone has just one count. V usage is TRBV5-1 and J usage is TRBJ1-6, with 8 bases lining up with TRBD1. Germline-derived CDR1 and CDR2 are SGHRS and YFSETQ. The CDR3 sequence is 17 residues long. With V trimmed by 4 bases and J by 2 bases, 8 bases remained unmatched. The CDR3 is CASSPGTGAAYNSPLHF. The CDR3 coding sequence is TGCGCCAGCAGCCCGGGGACAGGTGCCGCCTATAATTCACCCCTCCACTTT.

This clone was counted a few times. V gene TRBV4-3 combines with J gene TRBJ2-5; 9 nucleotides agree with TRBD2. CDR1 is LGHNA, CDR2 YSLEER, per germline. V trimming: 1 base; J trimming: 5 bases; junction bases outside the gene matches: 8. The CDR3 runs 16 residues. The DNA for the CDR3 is TGCGCCAGCAGCCAAGCCCGCGGGGGGGCCTCTGAGACCCAGTACTTC. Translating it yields CASSQARGGASETQYF.

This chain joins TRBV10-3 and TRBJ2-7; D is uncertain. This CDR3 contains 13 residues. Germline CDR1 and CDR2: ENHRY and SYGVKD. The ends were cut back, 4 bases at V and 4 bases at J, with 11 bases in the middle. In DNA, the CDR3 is TGTGCCATCAGTGCTACTCCCGGGTACGAGCAGTACTTC. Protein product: CAISATPGYEQYF.

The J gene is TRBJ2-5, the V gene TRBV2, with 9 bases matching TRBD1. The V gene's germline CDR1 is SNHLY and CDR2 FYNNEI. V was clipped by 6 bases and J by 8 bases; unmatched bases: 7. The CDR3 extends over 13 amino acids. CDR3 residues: CASSADRGGTQYF. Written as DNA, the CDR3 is TGTGCCAGCAGCGCGGACAGGGGAGGAACCCAGTACTTC.

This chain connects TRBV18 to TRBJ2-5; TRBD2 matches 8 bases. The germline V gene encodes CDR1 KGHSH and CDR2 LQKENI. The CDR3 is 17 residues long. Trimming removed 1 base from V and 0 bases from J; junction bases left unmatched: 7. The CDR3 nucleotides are TGTGCCAGCTCACCACTCCCAGCGGGGGCCCACCAAGAGACCCAGTACTTC. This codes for CASSPLPAGAHQETQYF.

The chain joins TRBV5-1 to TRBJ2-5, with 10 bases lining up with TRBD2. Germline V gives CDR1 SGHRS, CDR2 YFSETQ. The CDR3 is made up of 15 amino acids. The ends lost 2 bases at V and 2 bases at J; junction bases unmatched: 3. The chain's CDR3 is CASSFLAGVQETQYF. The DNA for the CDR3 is TGCGCCAGCAGCTTCCTAGCGGGGGTACAAGAGACCCAGTACTTC.

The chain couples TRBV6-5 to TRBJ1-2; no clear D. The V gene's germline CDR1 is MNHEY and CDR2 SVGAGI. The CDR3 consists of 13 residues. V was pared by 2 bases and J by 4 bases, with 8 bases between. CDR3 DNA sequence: TGTGCCAGCAGTTACGAGGTTACCTATGGCTACACCTTC. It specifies CASSYEVTYGYTF.

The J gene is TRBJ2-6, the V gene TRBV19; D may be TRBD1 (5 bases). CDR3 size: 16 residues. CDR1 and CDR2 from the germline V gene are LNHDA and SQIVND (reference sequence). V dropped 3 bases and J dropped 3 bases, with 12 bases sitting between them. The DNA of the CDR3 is TGTGCCAGTAGTATGAGGTCTAGGGGTGGGGCCAACGTCCTGACTTTC. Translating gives CASSMRSRGGANVLTF.

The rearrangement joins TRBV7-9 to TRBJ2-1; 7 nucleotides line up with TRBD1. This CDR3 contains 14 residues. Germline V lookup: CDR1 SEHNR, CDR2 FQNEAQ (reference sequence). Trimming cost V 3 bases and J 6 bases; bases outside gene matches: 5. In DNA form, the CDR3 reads TGTGCCAGCAGCTTGAACAGGGGTAGCAATGAGCAGTTCTTC. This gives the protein CASSLNRGSNEQFF.

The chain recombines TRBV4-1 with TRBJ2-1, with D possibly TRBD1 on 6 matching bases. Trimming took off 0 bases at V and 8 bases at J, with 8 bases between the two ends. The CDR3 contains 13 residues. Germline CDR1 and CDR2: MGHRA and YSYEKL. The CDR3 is CASSQENRDEQFF. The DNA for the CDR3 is TGCGCCAGCAGCCAAGAAAACAGGGATGAGCAGTTCTTC.

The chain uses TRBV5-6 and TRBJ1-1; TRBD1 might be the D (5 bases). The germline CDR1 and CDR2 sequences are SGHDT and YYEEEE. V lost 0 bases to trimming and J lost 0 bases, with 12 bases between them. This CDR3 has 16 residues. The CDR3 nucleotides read TGTGCCAGCAGCTTGGGCCCGGGACTGATGAACACTGAAGCTTTCTTT. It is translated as CASSLGPGLMNTEAFF.

The CDR3 here is CASSLSSGGFTDTQYF. The CDR3 DNA is TGCGCCAGCAGCTTGAGTAGCGGGGGGTTCACAGATACGCAGTATTTT. This chain uses TRBV5-1 with TRBJ2-3; TRBD2 agrees at 10 bases. V trimming: 1 base; J trimming: 2 bases; junction bases outside the gene matches: 4. The CDR3 consists of 16 residues. Germline V gives CDR1 SGHRS, CDR2 YFSETQ.

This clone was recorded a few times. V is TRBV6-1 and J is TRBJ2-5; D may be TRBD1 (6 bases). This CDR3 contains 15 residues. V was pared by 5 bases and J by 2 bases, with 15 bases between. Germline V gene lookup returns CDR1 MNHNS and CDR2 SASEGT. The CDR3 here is CASSPHPDSQETQYF. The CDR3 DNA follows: TGTGCCAGCAGTCCCCACCCGGACAGTCAAGAGACCCAGTACTTC.

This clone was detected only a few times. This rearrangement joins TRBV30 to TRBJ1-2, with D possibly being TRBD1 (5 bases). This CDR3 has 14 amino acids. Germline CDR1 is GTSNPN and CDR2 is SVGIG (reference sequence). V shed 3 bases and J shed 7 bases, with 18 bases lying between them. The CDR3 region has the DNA TGTGCCTGGAGCCCCCGGGGGGGACTCGGTGGCTACACCTTC. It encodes CAWSPRGGLGGYTF.

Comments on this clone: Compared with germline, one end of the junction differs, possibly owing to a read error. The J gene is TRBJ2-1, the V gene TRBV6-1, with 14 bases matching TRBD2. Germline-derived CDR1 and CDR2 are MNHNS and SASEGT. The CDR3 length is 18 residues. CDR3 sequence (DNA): TGTGCCAGCAGAGAAGGACTAGCGGGGGGTTCTTTCTACAATGAGCAGTTCTTC. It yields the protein CASREGLAGGSFYNEQFF.

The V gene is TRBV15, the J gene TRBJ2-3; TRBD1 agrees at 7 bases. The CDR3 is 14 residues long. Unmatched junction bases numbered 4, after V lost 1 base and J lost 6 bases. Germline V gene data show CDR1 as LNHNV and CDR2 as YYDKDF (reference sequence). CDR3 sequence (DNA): TGTGCCACCAGCAGAGGGACAGGTGAGGATACGCAGTATTTT. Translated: CATSRGTGEDTQYF.

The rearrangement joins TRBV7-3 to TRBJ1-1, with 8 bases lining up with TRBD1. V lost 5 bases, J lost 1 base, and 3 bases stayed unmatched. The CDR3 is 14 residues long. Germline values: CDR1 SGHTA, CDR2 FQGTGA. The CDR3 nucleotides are TGTGCCAGCAGCACTGGGACAGGGAACACTGAAGCTTTCTTT. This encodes CASSTGTGNTEAFF.

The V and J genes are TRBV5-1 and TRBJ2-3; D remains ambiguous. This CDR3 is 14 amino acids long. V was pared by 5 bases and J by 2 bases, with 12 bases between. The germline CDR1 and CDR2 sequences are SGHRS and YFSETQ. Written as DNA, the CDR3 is TGCGCCAGCAGTTACACAGACACCACAGATACGCAGTATTTT. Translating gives CASSYTDTTDTQYF.

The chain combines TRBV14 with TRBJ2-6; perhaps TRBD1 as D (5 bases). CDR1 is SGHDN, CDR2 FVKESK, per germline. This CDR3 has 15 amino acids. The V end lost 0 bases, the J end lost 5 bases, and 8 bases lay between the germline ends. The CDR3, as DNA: TGTGCCAGCAGCCAAGAGGCAGGGTGGGCCAACGTCCTGACTTTC. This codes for CASSQEAGWANVLTF.

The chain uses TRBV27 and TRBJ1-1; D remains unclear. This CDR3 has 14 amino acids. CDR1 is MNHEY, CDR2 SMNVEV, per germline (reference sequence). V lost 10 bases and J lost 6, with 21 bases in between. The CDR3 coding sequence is TGTGCCACCACCTCAGGCTGGTATTTCCCTGAAGCTTTCTTT. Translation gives CATTSGWYFPEAFF.

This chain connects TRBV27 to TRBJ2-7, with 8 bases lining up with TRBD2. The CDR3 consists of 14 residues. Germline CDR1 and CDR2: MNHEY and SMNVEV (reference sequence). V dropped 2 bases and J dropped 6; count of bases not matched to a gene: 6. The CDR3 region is CASSLAGGPGEQYF. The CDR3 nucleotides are TGTGCCAGCAGTTTAGCGGGGGGCCCGGGCGAGCAGTACTTC.

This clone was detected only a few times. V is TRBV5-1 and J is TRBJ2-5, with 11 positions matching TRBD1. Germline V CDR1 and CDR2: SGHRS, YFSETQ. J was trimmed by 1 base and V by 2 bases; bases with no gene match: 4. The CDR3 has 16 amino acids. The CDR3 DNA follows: TGCGCCAGCAGCTTCGGACAGGGGGCCGCCCAAGAGACCCAGTACTTC. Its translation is CASSFGQGAAQETQYF.

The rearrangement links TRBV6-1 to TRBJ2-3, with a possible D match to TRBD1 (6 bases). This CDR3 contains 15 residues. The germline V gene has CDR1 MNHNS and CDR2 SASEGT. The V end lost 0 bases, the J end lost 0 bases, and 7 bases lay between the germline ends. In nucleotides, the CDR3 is TGTGCCAGCAGTGAAGCAGGGGGTAGCACAGATACGCAGTATTTT. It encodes CASSEAGGSTDTQYF.